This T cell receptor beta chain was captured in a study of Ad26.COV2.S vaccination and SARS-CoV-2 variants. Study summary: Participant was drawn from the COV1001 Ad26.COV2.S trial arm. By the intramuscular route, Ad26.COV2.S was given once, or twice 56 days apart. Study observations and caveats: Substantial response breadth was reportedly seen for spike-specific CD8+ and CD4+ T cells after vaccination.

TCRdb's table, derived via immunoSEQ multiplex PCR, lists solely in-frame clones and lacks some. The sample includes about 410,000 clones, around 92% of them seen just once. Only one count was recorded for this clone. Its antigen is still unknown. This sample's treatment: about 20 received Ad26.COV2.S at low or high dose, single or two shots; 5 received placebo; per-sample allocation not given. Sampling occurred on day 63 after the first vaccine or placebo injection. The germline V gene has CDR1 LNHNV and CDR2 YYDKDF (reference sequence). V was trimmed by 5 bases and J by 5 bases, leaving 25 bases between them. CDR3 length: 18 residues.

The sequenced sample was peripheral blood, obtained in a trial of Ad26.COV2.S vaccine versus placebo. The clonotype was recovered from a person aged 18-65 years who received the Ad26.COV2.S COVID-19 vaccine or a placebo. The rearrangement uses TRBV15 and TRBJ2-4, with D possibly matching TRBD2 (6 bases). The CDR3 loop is CATSSFHRGRRGENIQYF. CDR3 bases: TGTGCCACCAGCTCCTTTCATAGAGGGAGGAGAGGGGAAAACATTCAGTACTTC.